A selection of T cell receptor beta chains follows, all from one sample in a study of blood T cell repertoires in COVID-19. Sequencing was performed with immunoSEQ multiplex PCR; in TCRdb, only in-frame clones are kept and a portion is missing. The sample includes some 190,000 clones, more than 85% of them seen just once. Material for sequencing was peripheral blood. The source of these receptors is a young man with acute or convalescent COVID-19. Both conserved end residues are part of each CDR3. Each record gives: D gene, J gene, V gene, clone size, CDR3 DNA, CDR3 protein. A D gene is named only where the DNA matches it firmly. Part of the rows lack a size; the others show once, few, many or a class for expanded clones.

D: NA; J: TRBJ1-2; V: TRBV29-1; size: once; DNA: TGCAGCGTTCTCGTTCAGGACTATGGCTACACCTTC; CDR3: CSVLVQDYGYTF
D: NA; J: TRBJ1-4; V: TRBV6-2/TRBV6-3; size: NA; DNA: TGTGCCAGCAGTCGCCGACAGGCAACTAATGAAAAACTGTTTTTT; CDR3: CASSRRQATNEKLFF
D: TRBD1; J: TRBJ2-4; V: TRBV19; size: NA; DNA: TGTGCCAGTAATGTTAGAGGGACAGGAGGGGATCTAGCCAAAAACATTCAGTACTTC; CDR3: CASNVRGTGGDLAKNIQYF
D: NA; J: TRBJ1-1; V: TRBV6-5; size: NA; DNA: TGTGCCAGCAGTTACTCGACTCAGGCTTTCTTT; CDR3: CASSYSTQAFF
D: NA; J: TRBJ1-5; V: TRBV24-1; size: NA; DNA: TGTGCCACCAGTGGAGTTAGCAATCAGCCCCAGCATTTT; CDR3: CATSGVSNQPQHF
D: TRBD1; J: TRBJ1-2; V: TRBV29-1; size: NA; DNA: TGCAGCGTCGGGACAGGGGTTAACTATGGCTACACCTTC; CDR3: CSVGTGVNYGYTF
D: TRBD1; J: TRBJ1-4; V: TRBV7-8; size: NA; DNA: TGTGCCAGCAGCTTAGGACAGGGGGCCGGTAATGAAAAACTGTTTTTT; CDR3: CASSLGQGAGNEKLFF
D: TRBD1; J: TRBJ1-2; V: TRBV30; size: NA; DNA: TGTGCCTGGAGTGCCCTTTTTAGGGACAGGGTTCAGGCAAAAAACTATGGCTACACCTTC; CDR3: CAWSALFRDRVQAKNYGYTF
D: NA; J: TRBJ2-1; V: TRBV28; size: once; DNA: TGTGCCAGCAGTTTTCTGGTCACCCCAGGGGACAATGAGCAGTTCTTC; CDR3: CASSFLVTPGDNEQFF
D: NA; J: TRBJ1-1; V: TRBV18; size: NA; DNA: TGTGCCAGCTCACCTTTAGAAGATGGTGCGGCTTTCTTT; CDR3: CASSPLEDGAAFF
D: NA; J: TRBJ2-1; V: TRBV3-1/TRBV3-2; size: once; DNA: TGTGCCAGCAGCCAAGTTTTGCAGGATCACAATGAGCAGTTCTTC; CDR3: CASSQVLQDHNEQFF
D: NA; J: TRBJ1-2; V: TRBV29-1; size: NA; DNA: TGCAGCGTTGAGGGGGACACGGCTTTAGCTAACTATGGCTACACCTTC; CDR3: CSVEGDTALANYGYTF
D: NA; J: TRBJ2-3; V: TRBV5-4; size: NA; DNA: TGTGCCAGCAGCCCGGGGTCCACAGATACGCAGTATTTT; CDR3: CASSPGSTDTQYF
D: NA; J: TRBJ2-2; V: TRBV29-1; size: NA; DNA: TGCAGCTTTTGGGACAAATCGAACACCGGGGAGCTGTTTTTT; CDR3: CSFWDKSNTGELFF
D: NA; J: TRBJ2-5; V: TRBV5-1; size: NA; DNA: TGCGCCAGCAGCATTGCCGGGGGAGAGACCCAGTACTTC; CDR3: CASSIAGGETQYF
D: NA; J: TRBJ2-1; V: TRBV7-9; size: NA; DNA: TGTGCCAGCAGCTCTACAGGAGAGCAGTTCTTC; CDR3: CASSSTGEQFF
D: NA; J: TRBJ1-3; V: TRBV18; size: NA; DNA: TGTGCCAGCTCACCAGCAAACAGCCTGTCTGGAAACACCATATATTTT; CDR3: CASSPANSLSGNTIYF
D: NA; J: TRBJ1-1; V: TRBV5-5; size: once; DNA: TGTGCCAGCAGGCTTAGTTCAGGGCTAAACACTGAAGCTTTCTTT; CDR3: CASRLSSGLNTEAFF
D: NA; J: TRBJ1-5; V: TRBV7-2; size: NA; DNA: TGTGCCAGCAGCCAACAGGACGGACACAATCAGCCCCAGCATTTT; CDR3: CASSQQDGHNQPQHF
D: NA; J: TRBJ1-1; V: TRBV11-1; size: NA; DNA: TGTGCCAGCAGGCAGAGAGGAGACACTGAAGCTTTCTTT; CDR3: CASRQRGDTEAFF
D: TRBD2; J: TRBJ2-7; V: TRBV18; size: NA; DNA: TGTGCCAGCTCTCCCCCCCTAGCGGGGAGAAGGTACGAGCAGTACTTC; CDR3: CASSPPLAGRRYEQYF
D: TRBD2; J: TRBJ2-3; V: TRBV27; size: once; DNA: TGTGCCAGCACAACGCGACTAGCGGTCACAGATACGCAGTATTTT; CDR3: CASTTRLAVTDTQYF
D: NA; J: TRBJ2-2; V: TRBV5-8; size: NA; DNA: TGTGCCAGCAGCTTGCTTCAGTCGAACACCGGGGAGCTGTTTTTT; CDR3: CASSLLQSNTGELFF
D: NA; J: TRBJ1-5; V: TRBV18; size: NA; DNA: TGTGCCAGCTCGCCCCGACAGAATCCAGGTCAGCCCCAGCATTTT; CDR3: CASSPRQNPGQPQHF
D: TRBD2; J: TRBJ2-2; V: TRBV9; size: NA; DNA: TGTGCCAGCAGCTTGACTAGCGGGACAAACACCGGGGAGCTGTTTTTT; CDR3: CASSLTSGTNTGELFF
D: NA; J: TRBJ2-7; V: TRBV5-5; size: NA; DNA: TGTGCCAGCAGCTTGTTAATAGCGACTTATGACGAGCAGTACTTC; CDR3: CASSLLIATYDEQYF
D: TRBD1; J: TRBJ2-7; V: TRBV19; size: NA; DNA: TGTGCCAGTAGTATGGACAGGGGCTACGAGCAGTACTTC; CDR3: CASSMDRGYEQYF
D: NA; J: TRBJ2-1; V: TRBV10-1; size: NA; DNA: TGCGCCAGCAGCAGAGACAGTGAGCAGTTCTTC; CDR3: CASSRDSEQFF
D: TRBD1; J: TRBJ1-2; V: TRBV19; size: NA; DNA: TGTGCCAGTAGTCCGGACAGGGGTTCGGATGGCTACACCTTC; CDR3: CASSPDRGSDGYTF
D: NA; J: TRBJ1-3; V: TRBV9; size: NA; DNA: TGTGCCAGCAGCGCCTCGGCTTTACAGGGAGCTGGAAACACCATATATTTT; CDR3: CASSASALQGAGNTIYF
D: TRBD2; J: TRBJ2-1; V: TRBV27; size: NA; DNA: TGTGCCAGCAGTTCGACTAGCGGGGGCTATGAGCAGTTCTTC; CDR3: CASSSTSGGYEQFF
D: NA; J: TRBJ1-5; V: TRBV19; size: NA; DNA: TGTGCCAGTAGTATCAAGAGACAGGTCTTCAATCAGCCCCAGCATTTT; CDR3: CASSIKRQVFNQPQHF
D: TRBD1; J: TRBJ2-2; V: TRBV2; size: NA; DNA: TGTGCCAGCCACAGGGGGAAGACCGGGGAGCTGTTTTTT; CDR3: CASHRGKTGELFF